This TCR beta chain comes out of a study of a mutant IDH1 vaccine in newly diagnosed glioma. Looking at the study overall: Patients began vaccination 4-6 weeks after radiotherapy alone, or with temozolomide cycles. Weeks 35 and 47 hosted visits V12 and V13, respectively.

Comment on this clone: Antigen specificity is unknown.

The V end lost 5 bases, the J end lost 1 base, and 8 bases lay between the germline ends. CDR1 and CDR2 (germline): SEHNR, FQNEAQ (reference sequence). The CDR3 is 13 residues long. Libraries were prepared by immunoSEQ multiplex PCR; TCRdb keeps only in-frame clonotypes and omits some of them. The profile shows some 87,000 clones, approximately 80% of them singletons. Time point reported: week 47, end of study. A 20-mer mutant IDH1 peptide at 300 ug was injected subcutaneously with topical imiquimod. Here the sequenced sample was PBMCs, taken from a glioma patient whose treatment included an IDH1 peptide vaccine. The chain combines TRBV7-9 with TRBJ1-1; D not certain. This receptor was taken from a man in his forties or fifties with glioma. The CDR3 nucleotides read TGTGCCAGCAGCCTTTTGTCGAACACTGAAGCTTTCTTT. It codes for CASSLLSNTEAFF.